This entry lists 25 T cell receptor beta chains sequenced from one sample in a study of CD4 T cells in relation to SARS-CoV-2 and coronaviruses. Unexposed donor CD4+ T cells date from about 2011-2019, before the COVID-19 pandemic. CD4+ T cells were isolated from the cells after about ten days of culture. Only in-frame clones appear in the TCRdb table, and some are missing; sequencing was by immunoSEQ multiplex PCR. Of about 23,000 clones listed, less than 85% are singletons. Their antigen targets remain unknown. Sequenced sample: CD4+ T cells from PBMCs, cultured in vitro. The receptor set was obtained from a human donor in good health.

This chain joins TRBV10-3 and TRBJ1-1; TRBD1 is a possible D gene (6 bases). The V end was cut by 2 bases, the J end by 2 bases, with 9 bases between. The CDR3 runs to 14 residues. In germline, CDR1 is ENHRY, CDR2 SYGVKD. In DNA, the CDR3 is TGTGCCATCAGTGAGGGACAGATCAACACTGAAGCTTTCTTT. Its protein is CAISEGQINTEAFF.

J is TRBJ1-6 and V is TRBV19; no firm D call. The ends were cut back, 8 bases at V and 5 bases at J, with 10 bases in the middle. From germline, CDR1 is LNHDA and CDR2 SQIVND (reference sequence). The CDR3 has 13 amino acids. CDR3 sequence (DNA): TGTGCCAGTGATCGTGGGCATAATTCACCCCTCCACTTT. It codes for CASDRGHNSPLHF. The full variable domain, with the rest looked up from reference TRBV19 and TRBJ1-6, is DGGITQSPKYLFRKEGQNVTLSCEQNLNHDAMYWYRQDPGQGLRLIYYSQIVNDFQKGDIAEGYSVSREKKESFPLTVTSAQKNPTAFYLCASDRGHNSPLHFGNGTRLTVT.

The V and J genes are TRBV12-5 and TRBJ2-4; the D gene could be TRBD1 or TRBD2 (5 bases each). Trimming stripped 0 bases from V and 0 bases from J, with 15 bases between. The CDR3 spans 18 residues. From germline, CDR1 is LGHNT and CDR2 FRNRAP. CDR3 coding DNA: TGTGCTAGTGGTTTGGTACCTCCGGGACCGAGAGCCAAAAACATTCAGTACTTC. Protein sequence: CASGLVPPGPRAKNIQYF.

This chain uses TRBV12-5 with TRBJ1-1; perhaps TRBD1 as D (6 bases). Germline CDR1 reads LGHNT; CDR2 reads FRNRAP. The CDR3 covers 17 residues. V was trimmed by 0 bases and J by 3 bases, leaving 17 bases between them. This CDR3 reads CASGLVPPGKGDTEAFF. CDR3 DNA: TGTGCTAGTGGTTTGGTACCCCCAGGGAAGGGGGACACTGAAGCTTTCTTT.

The V gene is TRBV7-9, the J gene TRBJ2-7; 12 nucleotides align to TRBD1. Losses at the gene ends were 1 base for V and 6 bases for J; bases not matched to a gene: 4. This CDR3 comprises 15 residues. In germline, CDR1 is SEHNR, CDR2 FQNEAQ (reference sequence). DNA for the CDR3: TGTGCCAGCAGCTTAGACGGGACAGGGGGCCGCGAGCAGTACTTC. It codes for CASSLDGTGGREQYF.

The rearrangement uses TRBV9 and TRBJ1-2, with D possibly matching TRBD1 (5 bases). V dropped 2 bases and J dropped 4 bases, with 18 bases sitting between them. The CDR3 is 16 residues long. CDR1 and CDR2 (germline): SGDLS, YYNGEE. In nucleotides, the CDR3 is TGTGCCAGCAGCGTGGCCGGGACCCGTAATTCCTATGGCTACACCTTC. Residues: CASSVAGTRNSYGYTF.

This chain connects TRBV28 to TRBJ1-6; D gene unclear. V gave up 2 bases and J gave up 9 bases, with 17 bases separating them. CDR1 MDHEN and CDR2 SYDVKM come from the germline V gene. The CDR3 is made up of 16 amino acids. CDR3 bases: TGTGCCAGCAGTTTAATGTCCAGACAACGGGGTTCACCCCTCCACTTT. Residues: CASSLMSRQRGSPLHF.

A note on this clone: At one of its ends the junction is not consistent with the germline gene, which may arise from a read error. V is TRBV6-2 or TRBV6-3 and J is TRBJ1-5; D is perhaps TRBD1 (5 bases). Germline V gene lookup returns CDR1 MNHEY and CDR2 SVGEGT. The CDR3 runs 14 residues. CDR3: CAISRGGEAQPQHF. CDR3 nucleotide sequence: TGTGCCATCAGTCGGGGGGGAGAGGCTCAGCCCCAGCATTTT.

This clone has more than one count but fewer than ten. This chain links TRBV5-1 with TRBJ1-2, with D uncertain. CDR3 length equals 16 residues. In germline, CDR1 is SGHRS, CDR2 YFSETQ. With 4 bases removed from V and 1 base from J, the gap between germline ends came to 17 bases. The chain's CDR3 is CASSDPGSPINYGYTF. CDR3 sequence (DNA): TGCGCCAGCAGCGATCCTGGCAGCCCAATTAACTATGGCTACACCTTC.

V and J are TRBV4-1 and TRBJ1-5; D perhaps matches TRBD1 (6 bases). V shed 3 bases and J shed 4 bases, with 19 bases lying between them. This CDR3 is 17 amino acids long. The germline V gene has CDR1 MGHRA and CDR2 YSYEKL. Here the CDR3 reads CASSHSLTGQKNQPQHF. CDR3 nucleotide sequence: TGCGCCAGCAGCCATTCCCTTACAGGACAGAAGAATCAGCCCCAGCATTTT.

V gene TRBV5-1 combines with J gene TRBJ1-2; a weak D match, TRBD1 (5 bases). Deletions cut 5 bases from V and 0 bases from J, with 14 bases between. The CDR3 consists of 15 residues. Germline-derived CDR1 and CDR2 are SGHRS and YFSETQ. CDR3 coding DNA: TGCGCCAGCAGAATCGGAGTAGGGGCTAACTATGGCTACACCTTC. It is translated as CASRIGVGANYGYTF.

V and J are TRBV9 and TRBJ2-2; D gene uncertain. The ends were cut back, 2 bases at V and 5 bases at J, with 10 bases in the middle. Germline CDR1 and CDR2: SGDLS and YYNGEE. The CDR3 has 14 amino acids. Here the CDR3 reads CASSVWAATGELFF. CDR3 DNA sequence: TGTGCCAGCAGCGTGTGGGCAGCTACCGGGGAGCTGTTTTTT.

The rearrangement uses TRBV20-1 and TRBJ1-5; D unclear. Germline CDR1 DFQATT, CDR2 SNEGSKA (reference sequence). The V and J ends lost 3 bases and 5 bases respectively, with 14 bases between them. CDR3 length: 14 amino acids. The CDR3 here is CSASPGVLDQPQHF. The CDR3 region has the DNA TGCAGTGCTAGTCCCGGGGTATTGGATCAGCCCCAGCATTTT.

This clone was seen a handful of times. CDR3 DNA sequence: TGCGCCAGCAGCGGCGACAGCGCTAACTATGGCTACACCTTC. This encodes CASSGDSANYGYTF. The chain links TRBV5-1 to TRBJ1-2; TRBD1 is a possible D gene (5 bases). CDR1 is SGHRS, CDR2 YFSETQ, per germline. V lost 4 bases and J lost 0, with 10 bases in between. This CDR3 contains 14 residues. Full variable domain (remainder filled in from reference TRBV5-1 and TRBJ1-2): KAGVTQTPRYLIKTRGQQVTLSCSPISGHRSVSWYQQTPGQGLQFLFEYFSETQRNKGNFPGRFSGRQFSNSRSEMNVSTLELGDSALYLCASSGDSANYGYTFGSGTRLTVV.

The J gene is TRBJ2-7, the V gene TRBV7-9; D remains ambiguous. Trimming took off 2 bases at V and 4 bases at J, with 15 bases between the two ends. Germline CDR1 reads SEHNR; CDR2 reads FQNEAQ (reference sequence). The CDR3 runs to 15 residues. The CDR3 sequence: CASSLTPSGDYEQYF. Written as DNA, the CDR3 is TGTGCCAGCAGCTTAACCCCTTCCGGAGATTACGAGCAGTACTTC.

This rearrangement joins TRBV27 to TRBJ2-7, with TRBD1 matching 7 bases. The ends lost 5 bases at V and 2 bases at J; junction bases unmatched: 3. The CDR3 contains 13 residues. Germline CDR1 and CDR2: MNHEY and SMNVEV (reference sequence). The CDR3 sequence is CASSIGQAYEQYF. In DNA, the CDR3 is TGTGCCAGCAGTATCGGACAGGCCTACGAGCAGTACTTC.

The chain carries TRBV19 and TRBJ2-7, with D perhaps matching TRBD2 (6 bases). Trimming removed 6 bases from V and 2 bases from J, with 14 bases in between. This CDR3 spans 14 amino acids. The germline V gene encodes CDR1 LNHDA and CDR2 SQIVND (reference sequence). For the CDR3, the DNA is TGTGCCAGTAGCCGGGCGGGGTCACCCTACGAGCAGTACTTC. It translates to CASSRAGSPYEQYF. The entire variable domain, with the rest obtained from reference TRBV19 and TRBJ2-7, is as follows: DGGITQSPKYLFRKEGQNVTLSCEQNLNHDAMYWYRQDPGQGLRLIYYSQIVNDFQKGDIAEGYSVSREKKESFPLTVTSAQKNPTAFYLCASSRAGSPYEQYFGPGTRLTVT.

The rearrangement uses TRBV3-1 (or the pseudogene TRBV3-2) and TRBJ2-5, with unresolved D. Germline assignment: CDR1 LGHDT and CDR2 YNNKEL (reference sequence). The CDR3 has 13 amino acids. V dropped 0 bases and J dropped 2 bases, with 4 bases sitting between them. CDR3 sequence reads: CASSQEGQETQYF. The CDR3 DNA reads TGTGCCAGCAGCCAAGAGGGACAAGAGACCCAGTACTTC.

This chain connects TRBV25-1 to TRBJ2-1, with D unclear. Trimming took 6 bases from V and 8 from J, leaving 17 bases between them. This CDR3 has 14 residues. Per the germline V gene, CDR1 is MGHDK and CDR2 is SYGVNS. DNA of the CDR3: TGTGCCAGCAGCCCGGTCCAGAAGGGATATGAGCAGTTCTTC. Translation: CASSPVQKGYEQFF.

The V call is TRBV2, the J call TRBJ1-3; TRBD1 matches 7 bases. The length of the CDR3 is 14 residues. V lost 7 bases and J lost 0; bases outside the gene matches: 3. Per germline, CDR1 SNHLY and CDR2 FYNNEI. CDR3 bases: TGTGCCAGCATCGAGGGGGCCTCTGGAAACACCATATATTTT. Its protein is CASIEGASGNTIYF.

This clone is a singleton in its sample. The V and J genes are TRBV10-3 and TRBJ2-7, with 9 bases identical to TRBD1. CDR1 and CDR2 from the germline V gene are ENHRY and SYGVKD. J was trimmed by 3 bases and V by 6 bases; bases with no gene match: 3. This CDR3 has 13 amino acids. The CDR3, as DNA: TGTGCCATCAGACAGGGGGCACGCTACGAGCAGTACTTC. Its protein is CAIRQGARYEQYF.

The CDR3 region is CASRTTGTGGDGYTF. The CDR3, as DNA: TGTGCCAGTAGGACAACCGGGACAGGGGGCGACGGCTACACCTTC. The chain carries TRBV19 and TRBJ1-2, with 12 bases that match TRBD1. With V trimmed by 6 bases and J by 8 bases, 10 bases remained unmatched. The length of the CDR3 is 15 residues. Germline CDR1 is LNHDA and CDR2 is SQIVND (reference sequence).

The chain is built from TRBV27 and TRBJ2-5; D ambiguous. CDR3 size: 14 residues. Germline CDR1 reads MNHEY; CDR2 reads SMNVEV (reference sequence). The ends were cut back, 6 bases at V and 0 bases at J, with 11 bases in the middle. The CDR3 reads CASRPWGNQETQYF. The CDR3 nucleotides are TGTGCCAGCAGACCATGGGGTAACCAAGAGACCCAGTACTTC.

This clone has only a few counts. The chain has TRBV5-1 and TRBJ1-6; D is uncertain. The CDR3 has 15 amino acids. The germline CDR1 and CDR2 sequences are SGHRS and YFSETQ. V gave up 4 bases and J gave up 9 bases, with 17 bases separating them. CDR3 sequence: CASSPDAGGGSPLHF. CDR3 sequence (DNA): TGCGCCAGCAGCCCCGACGCCGGAGGCGGTTCACCCCTCCACTTT.

The genes are TRBV19 and TRBJ2-2; no clear D. V was cut by 3 bases and J by 5 bases, with 22 bases left in between. The germline V gene has CDR1 LNHDA and CDR2 SQIVND (reference sequence). CDR3 length: 18 amino acids. The CDR3 region is CASSIIVGRPTRTGELFF. Here the CDR3 DNA reads TGTGCCAGTAGTATCATTGTCGGACGCCCAACTCGGACCGGGGAGCTGTTTTTT.